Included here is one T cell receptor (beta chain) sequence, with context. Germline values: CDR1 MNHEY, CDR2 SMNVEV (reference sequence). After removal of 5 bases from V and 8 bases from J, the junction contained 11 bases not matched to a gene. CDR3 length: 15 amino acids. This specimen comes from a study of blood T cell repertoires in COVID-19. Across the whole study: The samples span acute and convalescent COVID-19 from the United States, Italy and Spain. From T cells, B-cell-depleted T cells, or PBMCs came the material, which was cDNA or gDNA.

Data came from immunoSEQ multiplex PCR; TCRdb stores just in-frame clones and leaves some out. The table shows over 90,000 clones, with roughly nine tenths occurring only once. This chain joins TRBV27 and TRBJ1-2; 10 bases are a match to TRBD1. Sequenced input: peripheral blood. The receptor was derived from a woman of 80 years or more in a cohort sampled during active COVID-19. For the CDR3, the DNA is TGTGCCAGCAGTCCGCAGACAGGGGGCTTAGCGGGCTACACCTTC. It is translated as CASSPQTGGLAGYTF.